This T cell receptor beta chain comes out of a study of T-cell reconstitution after alpha-beta-depleted transplantation in children. Molecular barcoding with unique molecular identifiers was used for the TCRbeta library. MiXCR, run by TCRdb on the PCR reads, gives a single entry per CDR3 protein. The sample has 40,000 to 60,000 distinct CDR3 sequences, roughly 8.7% seen once; the top ten hold 25% to 30%. Germline loops: CDR1 DFQATT, CDR2 SNEGSKA (reference sequence). The CDR3 length is 14 residues. Trimming left V 1 base short and J 6 bases short, with 12 bases between. Sequences were derived from PBMCs, mostly from graft donor cells, sampled 60 days after TCRalphabeta/CD19-depleted stem cell transplant. This chain joins TRBV20-1 and TRBJ1-4, with no clear D. The clonotype comes from a male patient under 10 years old who had a stem cell transplant for chronic granulomatous disease, so the T cells may come from the graft donor. The CDR3: CSARVLEVDEKLFF. In nucleotides, the CDR3 is TGCAGTGCTAGAGTCCTGGAGGTGGATGAAAAACTGTTTTTT.